A selection of T cell receptor beta chains follows, all from one sample in a study of blood T cells in healthy people across ages. MiXCR, run by TCRdb on the 5' RACE reads, gives a single entry per CDR3 protein. Among 700,000 to 900,000 distinct CDR3 sequences listed, roughly 24% were seen once. The sample was also reused in another study, on T cells of mothers and their children.

Sequencing was done on a sample of blood. Receptor source: a boy aged 10-17 years in good health. CDR3s include the opening cysteine and the closing phenylalanine or tryptophan. D genes are given only for firm matches. Not all rows give a size; the values are once, few, many and, for expanded clones, a class.

>.|many|TRBJ2-1|TRBV6-6
TGTGCCAGCAGTTACATATCTGGGGCGCACAATGAGCAGTTCTTC
CASSYISGAHNEQFF
>TRBD1|.|TRBJ2-7|TRBV19
TGTGCCAGTAGTGCCGGGACAGGGTTCGAGCAGTACTTC
CASSAGTGFEQYF
>.|.|TRBJ1-4|TRBV4-1
TGCGCCAGCAGCCCCGGGACCAGAAATGAAAAACTGTTTTTT
CASSPGTRNEKLFF
>.|.|TRBJ2-6|TRBV5-1
TGCGCCAGCAGCAGGGACCCCGGGGCCAACGTCCTGACTTTC
CASSRDPGANVLTF
>.|many|TRBJ2-5|TRBV2
TGTGCCAGCAGCCGGGGACGAGAGACCCAGTACTTC
CASSRGRETQYF
>.|few|TRBJ2-3|TRBV15
TGTGCCACCAGCAGGGTCACAGGGTACACAGATACGCAGTATTTT
CATSRVTGYTDTQYF
>.|.|TRBJ2-1|TRBV28
TGTGCCAGCATCCAAGGGGACGGGGCTTCCTACAATGAGCAGTTCTTC
CASIQGDGASYNEQFF
>.|few|TRBJ2-3|TRBV28
TGTGCCAGCAGTTCGGAAGAAACAGATACGCAGTATTTT
CASSSEETDTQYF
>.|few|TRBJ2-4|TRBV29-1
TGCAGCGTTAAGTCGCCAATAGCCAAAAACATTCAGTACTTC
CSVKSPIAKNIQYF
>.|.|TRBJ2-5|TRBV20-1
TGCAGTGCAGCCGTGGGGCAGCAAGAGACCCAGTACTTC
CSAAVGQQETQYF
>.|few|TRBJ1-2|TRBV6-1
TGTGCCAGCAGTGAACAGGCCGGCGGCTACACCTTC
CASSEQAGGYTF
>TRBD1|.|TRBJ2-7|TRBV30
TGTGCCTGGGGACAGGGGGCCGGCGAGCAGTACTTC
CAWGQGAGEQYF
>.|.|TRBJ2-7|TRBV28
TGTGCCAGCAGTCCGGCCACCTACGAGCAGTACTTC
CASSPATYEQYF
>.|few|TRBJ1-1|TRBV6-5
TGTGCCAGCAGTTACTCGAGTCTTTATGTCAGGCCGACCTTGAACACTGAAGCTTTCTTT
CASSYSSLYVRPTLNTEAFF
>.|.|TRBJ2-5|TRBV6-1
TGTGCCAGCAGTGAGCTACCGGGGGAAGGAGAGACCCAGTACTTC
CASSELPGEGETQYF
>.|few|TRBJ2-3|TRBV20-1
TGCAGTGCTAGAGTCCGGCCAGGGACAGATACGCAGTATTTT
CSARVRPGTDTQYF
>TRBD1|.|TRBJ2-7|TRBV5-1
TGCGCCAGCAGCTCGAGGGGGCTACACGAGCAGTACTTC
CASSSRGLHEQYF
>.|.|TRBJ2-1|TRBV4-1
TGCGCCAGCAGCCAAGATCGGGGGATAAGCTCCTACAATGAGCAGTTCTTC
CASSQDRGISSYNEQFF
>TRBD1|.|TRBJ2-1|TRBV29-1
TGCAGCGTTGAAAAGGGGGCCGATGAGCAGTTCTTC
CSVEKGADEQFF
>.|few|TRBJ2-3|TRBV12-3/TRBV12-4
TGTGCCAGCAGGCCCGCAGGGGAGCCCACAGATACGCAGTATTTT
CASRPAGEPTDTQYF
>.|once|TRBJ1-2|TRBV29-1
TGCAGCGATTTGGATTCGTTTAACTATGGCTACACCTTC
CSDLDSFNYGYTF
>TRBD2|once|TRBJ2-1|TRBV12-3/TRBV12-4
TGTGACAGCTCCTCCGGCGGGGGGGCTTTCTTC
CDSSSGGGAFF
>.|few|TRBJ2-5|TRBV6-6
TGTGCCAGCAGTACCCCCCAAGAGACCCAGTACTTC
CASSTPQETQYF
>.|many|TRBJ2-5|TRBV29-1
TGCAGCGTTCGAAGGCAAGAGACCCAGTACTTC
CSVRRQETQYF
>.|.|TRBJ2-5|TRBV7-9
TGTGCCAGCAGCGCGACAGGTCGCGAGACCCAGTACTTC
CASSATGRETQYF
>.|many|TRBJ2-1|TRBV9
TGTGCCAGCAGCGTACAGTGGGCGCAACTAAATGAGCAGTTCTTC
CASSVQWAQLNEQFF
>.|.|TRBJ2-7|TRBV12-3/TRBV12-4
TGTGCCAGCAGTTCGGCCGTATACGAGCAGTACTTC
CASSSAVYEQYF
>.|few|TRBJ2-4|TRBV28
TGTGCCAGCAAACCCCAGGGGAAACTGAACATTCAGTACTTC
CASKPQGKLNIQYF
>.|.|TRBJ2-3|TRBV11-2
TGTGCCAGCAGCCCGTCTACCCGGATGACAGATACGCAGTATTTT
CASSPSTRMTDTQYF
>TRBD1|once|TRBJ2-5|TRBV7-9
TGTGCCAGCAGCTTCCCTGACAGGGGAGAGACCCAGTACTTC
CASSFPDRGETQYF
>TRBD2|few|TRBJ2-5|TRBV10-3
TGTGCCACCGGGACTAGCGGGGACCAAGAGACCCAGTACTTC
CATGTSGDQETQYF
>.|many|TRBJ2-7|TRBV2
TGTGCCAGCATCGGCGGGCCCTACGAGCAGTACTTC
CASIGGPYEQYF
>.|.|TRBJ2-3|TRBV7-9
TGTGCCAGCAGCAGGGCAGCTTCAGCACTCTTGGGGCCCTACACAGATACGCAGTATTTT
CASSRAASALLGPYTDTQYF
>.|few|TRBJ1-2|TRBV3-1
TGTGCCAGCAGCCAAGTGGGGCCTCAGGGAGTTGATGGCTACACCTTC
CASSQVGPQGVDGYTF
>TRBD1|.|TRBJ2-1|TRBV24-1
TGTGCCACCAGTGATACCGGGACAGGGGACGATGAGCAGTTCTTC
CATSDTGTGDDEQFF
>.|few|TRBJ2-5|TRBV12-3/TRBV12-4
TGTGCCAGCAGTGTTGGGTGGACGGAGACCCAGTACTTC
CASSVGWTETQYF
>.|.|TRBJ1-6|TRBV5-1
TGCGCCAGCAGCTTGGAGCAGGGTGCCAGGTCACCCCTCCACTTT
CASSLEQGARSPLHF
>.|.|TRBJ2-7|TRBV14
TGTGCCAGCAGCCTAGGGCTCGGCAGGGCCCCCTACGAGCAGTACTTC
CASSLGLGRAPYEQYF
>.|.|TRBJ2-1|TRBV6-2/TRBV6-3
TGTGCCAGCAGAAACAGGGGGGGGCTTTACAATGAGCAGTTCTTC
CASRNRGGLYNEQFF
>.|.|TRBJ2-5|TRBV12-3/TRBV12-4
TGTGCCAGCAGTCCCGGGGGCGGGGGATACCAAGAGACCCAGTACTTC
CASSPGGGGYQETQYF
>.|.|TRBJ2-7|TRBV29-1
TGCAGCGTTGAAGACCGGGACAAAGGCTACGAGCAGTACTTC
CSVEDRDKGYEQYF
>.|.|TRBJ2-3|TRBV5-4
TGTGCCAGCAGGGGGTCGTTAGATACGCAGTATTTT
CASRGSLDTQYF
>TRBD1|.|TRBJ2-7|TRBV28
TGTGCCAGCAGTTTAACCGGGACAGGAGTCGACGAGCAGTACTTC
CASSLTGTGVDEQYF
>.|.|TRBJ2-4|TRBV10-3
TGTGCCATCAGTGAGTCGAGCAGGGTGTCCAAAAACATTCAGTACTTC
CAISESSRVSKNIQYF
>.|few|TRBJ2-3|TRBV29-1
TGCAGCGTTCGCCCACGGGAGTACACAGATACGCAGTATTTT
CSVRPREYTDTQYF
>TRBD1|.|TRBJ2-3|TRBV12-3/TRBV12-4
TGTGCCAGCAGCACCCCCGGGACAGGGCGCACAGATACGCAGTATTTT
CASSTPGTGRTDTQYF
>.|.|TRBJ2-5|TRBV7-2
TGTGCCAGCAGCTTGGATCTGATTGGGACCCAGTACTTC
CASSLDLIGTQYF
>TRBD1|.|TRBJ1-2|TRBV13
TGTGCCAGCAGCCCACAGGGGAGATACTATGGCTACACCTTC
CASSPQGRYYGYTF
>TRBD1|once|TRBJ2-7|TRBV6-5
TGTGCCAGCAGTTGGGGGACAGGGGGAGGGTCCTACGAGCAGTACTTC
CASSWGTGGGSYEQYF
>.|few|TRBJ2-1|TRBV14
TGTGCCAGCAGCCAGCACACAGGGCTGGCGGGCAATGAGCAGTTCTTC
CASSQHTGLAGNEQFF
>TRBD1|few|TRBJ2-2|TRBV6-2/TRBV6-3
TGTGCCAGCACCCTCCCGACAGGGACCACCGGGGAGCTGTTTTTT
CASTLPTGTTGELFF